Listed below are T cell receptor beta chains from one sample, sequenced in a study of identifying expanded T cells in peripheral blood. Libraries were prepared by immunoSEQ multiplex PCR; TCRdb keeps only in-frame clonotypes and omits some of them. The profile shows about 80,000 clones, more than 75% of them singletons. Source material: blood. The receptors stem from a person aged 18 to 70 in good health. The CDR3 runs from the conserved cysteine through the conserved F or W. The D gene is left open where the match is weak. Clone sizes are given selectively: once, few, many, or a class where the clone is expanded.

d_call: -
clone_size: -
v_call: TRBV9
j_call: TRBJ1-1
cdr3_aa: CASSASQGVEAFF
cdr3_nt: TGTGCCAGCAGCGCCTCGCAGGGCGTTGAAGCTTTCTTT

d_call: -
clone_size: -
v_call: TRBV4-3
j_call: TRBJ1-3
cdr3_aa: CASSQGGGLLGIGGNTIYF
cdr3_nt: TGCGCCAGCAGCCAAGGAGGGGGGTTGTTGGGGATCGGTGGAAACACCATATATTTT

d_call: -
clone_size: -
v_call: TRBV29-1
j_call: TRBJ2-3
cdr3_aa: CSVIGSQLGVYF
cdr3_nt: TGCAGCGTTATAGGCAGCCAGTTAGGAGTGTATTTT

d_call: -
clone_size: once
v_call: TRBV7-8
j_call: TRBJ2-5
cdr3_aa: CASRHGTILQETQYF
cdr3_nt: TGTGCCAGCAGGCACGGTACTATCCTCCAAGAGACCCAGTACTTC

d_call: -
clone_size: -
v_call: TRBV7-9
j_call: TRBJ2-3
cdr3_aa: CASSPPAGVSGPDTQYF
cdr3_nt: TGTGCCAGCAGCCCCCCGGCCGGAGTCAGCGGGCCAGATACGCAGTATTTT

d_call: -
clone_size: -
v_call: TRBV19
j_call: TRBJ1-5
cdr3_aa: CASKPGLNQPQHF
cdr3_nt: TGTGCCAGTAAGCCGGGTTTAAATCAGCCCCAGCATTTT

d_call: -
clone_size: -
v_call: TRBV28
j_call: TRBJ2-4
cdr3_aa: CASSSHQPLAKNIQYF
cdr3_nt: TGTGCCAGCAGTTCACACCAACCACTAGCCAAAAACATTCAGTACTTC

d_call: TRBD2
clone_size: once
v_call: TRBV5-4
j_call: TRBJ2-1
cdr3_aa: CASSYGTSGKYNEQFF
cdr3_nt: TGTGCCAGCAGCTACGGGACTAGCGGAAAATACAATGAGCAGTTCTTC

d_call: -
clone_size: -
v_call: TRBV4-1
j_call: TRBJ2-7
cdr3_aa: CASSQGRGTYEQYF
cdr3_nt: TGCGCCAGCAGCCAGGGCAGGGGTACCTACGAGCAGTACTTC

d_call: -
clone_size: once
v_call: TRBV7-9
j_call: TRBJ1-1
cdr3_aa: CASSFVTQLNRVNTEAFF
cdr3_nt: TGTGCCAGCAGCTTTGTCACACAACTAAATCGCGTAAACACTGAAGCTTTCTTT

d_call: TRBD1
clone_size: -
v_call: TRBV7-6
j_call: TRBJ2-5
cdr3_aa: CASSPRTGFQETQYF
cdr3_nt: TGTGCCAGCAGCCCAAGGACAGGATTCCAAGAGACCCAGTACTTC

d_call: -
clone_size: -
v_call: TRBV29-1
j_call: TRBJ1-1
cdr3_aa: CSVGGEGGTEAFF
cdr3_nt: TGCAGCGTGGGAGGTGAAGGCGGGACTGAAGCTTTCTTT

d_call: -
clone_size: -
v_call: TRBV16
j_call: TRBJ1-4
cdr3_aa: CASSHPTVSTNEKLFF
cdr3_nt: TGTGCCAGCAGCCACCCGACAGTATCGACTAATGAAAAACTGTTTTTT

d_call: -
clone_size: -
v_call: TRBV2
j_call: TRBJ2-3
cdr3_aa: CASRLGLDTQYF
cdr3_nt: TGTGCCAGCAGATTGGGGCTGGATACGCAGTATTTT

d_call: TRBD1
clone_size: -
v_call: TRBV5-6
j_call: TRBJ1-2
cdr3_aa: CASSLKPTGGAGGYTF
cdr3_nt: TGTGCCAGCAGCTTGAAACCGACAGGGGGCGCAGGAGGCTACACCTTC

d_call: -
clone_size: -
v_call: TRBV9
j_call: TRBJ2-1
cdr3_aa: CASSWTDSGEQFF
cdr3_nt: TGTGCCAGCAGCTGGACTGACTCCGGTGAGCAGTTCTTC

d_call: -
clone_size: -
v_call: TRBV15
j_call: TRBJ1-4
cdr3_aa: CATGRREGNANEKLFF
cdr3_nt: TGTGCCACCGGAAGAAGGGAAGGGAACGCTAATGAAAAACTGTTTTTT

d_call: -
clone_size: -
v_call: TRBV2
j_call: TRBJ1-6
cdr3_aa: CASIPDGPGGSPLHF
cdr3_nt: TGTGCCAGCATCCCAGACGGGCCAGGCGGTTCACCCCTCCACTTT

d_call: -
clone_size: -
v_call: TRBV11-3
j_call: TRBJ1-5
cdr3_aa: CASSLVGQLNQPQHF
cdr3_nt: TGTGCCAGCAGCTTGGTTGGGCAGCTAAATCAGCCCCAGCATTTT

d_call: -
clone_size: once
v_call: TRBV7-9
j_call: TRBJ2-5
cdr3_aa: CASSSRRDNLETQYF
cdr3_nt: TGTGCCAGCAGCTCCCGGCGGGACAACCTAGAGACCCAGTACTTC

d_call: -
clone_size: -
v_call: TRBV27
j_call: TRBJ2-7
cdr3_aa: CASSTRARYEQYF
cdr3_nt: TGTGCCAGCAGTACTAGGGCTAGATACGAGCAGTACTTC

d_call: TRBD2
clone_size: -
v_call: TRBV4-3
j_call: TRBJ2-7
cdr3_aa: CASSQDISRGGNEQYF
cdr3_nt: TGCGCCAGCAGCCAAGATATTTCGCGGGGGGGAAACGAGCAGTACTTC

d_call: -
clone_size: -
v_call: TRBV28
j_call: TRBJ2-7
cdr3_aa: CASSHRARRDSPRDYEQYF
cdr3_nt: TGTGCCAGCAGCCATAGAGCCCGACGGGACTCACCTAGGGACTACGAGCAGTACTTC

d_call: -
clone_size: once
v_call: TRBV2
j_call: TRBJ2-1
cdr3_aa: CASRWTPESSYNEQFF
cdr3_nt: TGTGCCAGCAGATGGACCCCCGAGAGCTCCTACAATGAGCAGTTCTTC

d_call: -
clone_size: -
v_call: TRBV5-1
j_call: TRBJ2-2
cdr3_aa: CASSFGQAAGGGELFF
cdr3_nt: TGCGCCAGCAGCTTCGGACAGGCCGCGGGAGGCGGGGAGCTGTTTTTT

d_call: -
clone_size: -
v_call: TRBV5-1
j_call: TRBJ1-2
cdr3_aa: CASTDLGGNYGYTF
cdr3_nt: TGCGCCAGCACCGACCTTGGGGGTAACTATGGCTACACCTTC